This TCR beta chain comes out of a study of beta chain features in type 1 diabetes. Study overall: The samples had roughly 110 million sorted cells examined in all. General study findings and limits: PCR might favor shorter templates, equally in patients and controls. Moderate yet significant TCRB CDR3 shortening was seen in Type 1 diabetes patients in all four CD4+ subsets. Insertion counts at VDJ junctions were lower in type 1 diabetes patients, who also showed more deletions there.

Germline CDR1 reads SGDLS; CDR2 reads YYNGEE. This CDR3 is built from 15 residues. V lost 4 bases and J lost 4, with 17 bases in between. TCRB transcripts that were expressed got sequenced, as all of the isolated RNA had been reverse transcribed. Assay used: immunoSEQ multiplex PCR; TCRdb lists only in-frame clones, some missing. The table records about 410,000 clones, about 15% of them present only once. Comment on this clone: Its antigen is unidentified.

This sequence joins TRBV9 and TRBJ2-5; D possibly corresponds to TRBD2 (6 bases). The origin of this receptor is a man between 25 and 39 years old in good health. The sequencing sample was made of naive CD4+ T cells from blood. The CDR3, as DNA: TGTGCCAGCAGCACAGAGGGGACTCCTGGAGAGACCCAGTACTTC. It is translated as CASSTEGTPGETQYF.